Listed below are T cell receptor beta chains from one sample, sequenced in a study of shared clonotypes between healthy human individuals. Profiling relied on immunoSEQ multiplex PCR, and the TCRdb table lists in-frame clones only, not all of them. Of about 1 million clones listed, about 70% are singletons. Sequenced sample: memory CD4+ T cells sorted from blood. The source of these receptors is a man aged 18-30 years in good health. CDR3s include the opening cysteine and the closing phenylalanine or tryptophan.

>TRBV5-1|TRBJ2-7
CASSQGYEQYF
>TRBV28|TRBJ1-1
CASSLSGNTEAFF
>TRBV7-9|TRBJ1-4
CASTLTGVTNEKLFF
>TRBV7-3|TRBJ2-4
CASSLSFDGAQYF
>TRBV19|TRBJ2-3
CASSYQPTDTQYF
>TRBV6-6|TRBJ2-7
CASSRQDRVPYEQYF
>TRBV29-1|TRBJ2-2
CSVVEGPGELFF
>TRBV6-1|TRBJ1-1
CASSMTGGETEAFF
>TRBV4-3|TRBJ1-6
CASSQDHGESSYNSPLHF
>TRBV12-5|TRBJ2-5
CASGPDTDDGTQYF
>TRBV19|TRBJ2-3
CASMPGREFSTDTQYF
>TRBV7-2|TRBJ2-6
CASSLNWRERGPGANVLTF
>TRBV7-9|TRBJ2-5
CASSLARGTQETQYF
>TRBV4-1|TRBJ1-4
CASSLRGGGALNEKLFF
>TRBV7-2|TRBJ2-1
CASSHSGSYNEQFF
>TRBV18|TRBJ2-1
CASSPGLAGPLSPYNEQFF
>TRBV2|TRBJ2-7
CASKRDHLTASGGGKQYF
>TRBV27|TRBJ1-5
CASSLGNQPQHF
>TRBV5-1|TRBJ2-1
CASSLAPGRVNEQFF
>TRBV30|TRBJ2-1
CAWSGLQGREQFF
>TRBV23-1|TRBJ2-7
CASGTAVNYEQYF
>TRBV6-1|TRBJ1-2
CASNLEGYTF
>TRBV10-3|TRBJ2-2
CAIKASASGELFF
>TRBV5-6|TRBJ1-2
CASSSSFGTGGNYGYTF
>TRBV30|TRBJ1-6
CAVRQGGSYNSPLHF
>TRBV11-2|TRBJ2-7
CASRWGLARQYEQYF
>TRBV28|TRBJ2-3
CASRPPVGGPNTQYF
>TRBV7-7|TRBJ2-1
CASSLVAGDYNEQFF
>TRBV5-1|TRBJ2-5
CASSLGIQETQYF
>TRBV28|TRBJ1-3
CASSSPGQVIIYF
>TRBV7-2|TRBJ2-7
CASSLGQGTEQYF
>TRBV28|TRBJ1-2
CASSPPINTGVGDYGYTF
>TRBV6-1|TRBJ2-2
CASSELGTGELFF
>TRBV6-6|TRBJ1-2
CASRTQGAGGYTF
>TRBV30|TRBJ1-2
CAWSIGNYGYTF
>TRBV2|TRBJ2-5
CASRTGTVQETQYF
>TRBV19|TRBJ1-5
CASSIGVTGRGQPQHF
>TRBV19|TRBJ2-1
CASSIRLDSYNEQFF
>TRBV6-5|TRBJ2-1
CASSKTSGGAYEQFF
>TRBV7-3|TRBJ2-5
CASSFGDQGSGETQYF
>TRBV7-9|TRBJ2-4
CASSPGRAESYIQYF
>TRBV11-2|TRBJ2-2
CASSLDRGWTSVAGELFF
>TRBV11-1|TRBJ2-1
CASSQQRTGNNEQFF
>TRBV30|TRBJ1-1
CAWSGNRLNTEAFF
>TRBV28|TRBJ2-3
CASIPGWTSGGTSTDTQYF
>TRBV7-2|TRBJ1-2
CASSPGTGPGEGYTF
>TRBV2|TRBJ1-2
CASKGEIRGYTF
>TRBV19|TRBJ1-5
CASSSVSLQPQHF
>TRBV30|TRBJ2-1
CACTWTPNEQFF
>TRBV29-1|TRBJ2-2
CSVGGLVGTGELFF
>TRBV30|TRBJ1-4
CAWTLDRFNEKLFF
>TRBV18|TRBJ2-3
CASSPTAESTDTQYF
>TRBV5-8|TRBJ1-5
CASSFNQAYHQPQHF
>TRBV5-1|TRBJ2-7
CASSLAGLASFYEQYF
>TRBV19|TRBJ2-7
CASSTRGGGDYEQYF
>TRBV2|TRBJ2-1
CASSFRTSVNEQFF
>TRBV2|TRBJ1-2
CASKERWADYGYTF
>TRBV11-3|TRBJ2-1
CASSPRFSGDYNEQFF